The entry that follows covers one T cell receptor (beta chain) sequence. This CDR3 is 13 amino acids long. V lost 7 bases to trimming and J lost 4 bases; unmatched junction nucleotides: 4. CDR1 MDHEN and CDR2 SYDVKM come from the germline V gene. RNA totalling roughly 0.45 to 1 ug underwent reverse transcription with random hexamers. TCRdb ran MiXCR on the immunoSEQ multiplex PCR reads and lists one entry per CDR3 protein. The sample shows around 190,000 distinct CDR3 sequences, approximately 95% of them seen only once. The sample comes from a study of CD8 T cells in Susac syndrome. The chain joins TRBV28 to TRBJ2-5, with 9 positions matching TRBD1. The sequencing input was CD8+ T cells from PBMCs. The source is a human donor with multiple sclerosis. The CDR3 nucleotides are TGTGCCAGCACCCCGGACAGGGGAGAGACCCAGTACTTC. It translates to CASTPDRGETQYF.